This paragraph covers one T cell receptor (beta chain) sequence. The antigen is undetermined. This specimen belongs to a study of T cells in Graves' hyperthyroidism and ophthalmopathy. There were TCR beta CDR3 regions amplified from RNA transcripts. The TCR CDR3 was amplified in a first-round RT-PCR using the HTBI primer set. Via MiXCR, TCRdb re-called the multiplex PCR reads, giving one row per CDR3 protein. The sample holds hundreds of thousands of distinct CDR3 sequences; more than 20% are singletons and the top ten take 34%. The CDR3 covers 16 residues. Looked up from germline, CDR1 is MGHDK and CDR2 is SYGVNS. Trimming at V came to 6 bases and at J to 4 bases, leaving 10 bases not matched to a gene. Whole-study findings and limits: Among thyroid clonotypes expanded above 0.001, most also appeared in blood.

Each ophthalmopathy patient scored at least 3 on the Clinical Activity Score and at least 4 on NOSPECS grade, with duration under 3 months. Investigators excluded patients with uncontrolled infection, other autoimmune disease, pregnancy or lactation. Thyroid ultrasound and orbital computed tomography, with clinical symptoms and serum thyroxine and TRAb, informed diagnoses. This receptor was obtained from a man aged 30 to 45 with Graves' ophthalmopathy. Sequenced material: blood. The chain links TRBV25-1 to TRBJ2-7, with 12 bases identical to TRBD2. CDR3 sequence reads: CASRSRLAGVTYEQYF. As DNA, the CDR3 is TGTGCCAGCAGGTCCCGACTAGCGGGAGTTACTTACGAGCAGTACTTC.